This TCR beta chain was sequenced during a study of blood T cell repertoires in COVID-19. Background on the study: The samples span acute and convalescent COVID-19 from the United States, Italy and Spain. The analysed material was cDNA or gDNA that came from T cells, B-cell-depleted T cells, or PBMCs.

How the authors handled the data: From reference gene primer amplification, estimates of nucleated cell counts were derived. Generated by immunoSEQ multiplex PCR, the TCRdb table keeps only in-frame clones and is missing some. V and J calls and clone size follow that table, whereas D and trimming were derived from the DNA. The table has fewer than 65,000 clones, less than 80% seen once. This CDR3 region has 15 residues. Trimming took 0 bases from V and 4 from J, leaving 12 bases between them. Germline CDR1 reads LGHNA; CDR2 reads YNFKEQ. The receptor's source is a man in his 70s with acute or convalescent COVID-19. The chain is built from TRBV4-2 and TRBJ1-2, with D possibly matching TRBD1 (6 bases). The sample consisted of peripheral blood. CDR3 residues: CASSQDLQGLYGYTF. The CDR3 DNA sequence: TGTGCCAGCAGCCAAGATTTGCAGGGGCTCTATGGCTACACCTTC.